This T cell receptor (beta chain) originates from a study of blood T cell repertoires in COVID-19. Whole-study context: Sample material is recorded as cDNA or gDNA derived from T cells, B-cell-depleted T cells, or PBMCs.

The data were produced by immunoSEQ multiplex PCR, yet TCRdb's version contains in-frame clones alone and is incomplete. The sample consists of about 150,000 clones, roughly 85% of them appearing once. Germline V gene lookup returns CDR1 SGHTA and CDR2 FQGNSA. There are 14 residues in the CDR3. V was clipped by 7 bases and J by 6 bases, with 18 bases between them. Sequenced input: PBMCs or T cells enriched from blood (not recorded which). This receptor was obtained from a man in his forties or fifties who had recovered from COVID-19. The chain employs TRBV7-2 and TRBJ1-2, with D possibly TRBD1 on 6 matching bases. The chain's CDR3 is CASTLTGGAHGYTF. The CDR3 DNA reads TGTGCCAGCACACTTACCGGGGGGGCGCATGGCTACACCTTC.